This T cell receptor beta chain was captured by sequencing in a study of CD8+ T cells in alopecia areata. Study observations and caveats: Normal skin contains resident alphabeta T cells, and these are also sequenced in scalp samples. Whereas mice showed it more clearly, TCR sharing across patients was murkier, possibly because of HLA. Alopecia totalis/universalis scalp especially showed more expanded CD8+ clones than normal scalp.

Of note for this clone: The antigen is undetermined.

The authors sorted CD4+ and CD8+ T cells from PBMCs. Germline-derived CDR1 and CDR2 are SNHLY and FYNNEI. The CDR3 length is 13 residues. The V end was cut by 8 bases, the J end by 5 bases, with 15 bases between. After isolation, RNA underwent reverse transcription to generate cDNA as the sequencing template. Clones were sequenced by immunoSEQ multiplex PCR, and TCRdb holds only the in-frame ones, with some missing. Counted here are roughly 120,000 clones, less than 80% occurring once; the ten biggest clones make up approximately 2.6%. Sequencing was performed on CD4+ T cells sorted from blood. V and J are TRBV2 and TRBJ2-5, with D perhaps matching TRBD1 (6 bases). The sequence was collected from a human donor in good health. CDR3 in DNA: TGTGCCAGCGGGGGCGTAGTTCGGGAGACCCAGTACTTC. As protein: CASGGVVRETQYF.